This TCR beta chain was observed in a study of blood T cell repertoires in COVID-19. At the level of the study: PBMCs, B-cell-depleted T cells, or T cells provided the cDNA or gDNA that made up the material.

In the study's own analysis: By means of reference gene primer amplification, nucleated cell counts were estimated. Sequencing used immunoSEQ multiplex PCR; TCRdb keeps in-frame clones, though not all of them. D and trimming come from the DNA, and the V and J calls and clone size come from that table. The data hold over 50,000 clones, with 91% observed a single time. This CDR3 is 12 amino acids long. V shed 1 base and J 9 bases; nucleotides not matched to a gene: 2. The germline gives CDR1 SGHTA, CDR2 FQGNSA. The TCR originated in a man in his forties or fifties with active COVID-19. The rearrangement links TRBV7-2 to TRBJ2-5; TRBD2 agrees at 7 bases. Specimen: peripheral blood. CDR3 sequence (DNA): TGTGCCAGCAGCTTAGTTGGGGGGGCCCAGTACTTC. Protein: CASSLVGGAQYF.